Following are 17 T cell receptor beta chains from one sample sequenced in a study of blood T cell repertoires in COVID-19. Only in-frame clones appear in the TCRdb table, and some are missing; sequencing was by immunoSEQ multiplex PCR. The data hold approximately 250,000 clones, with roughly 83% observed a single time. The material sequenced was peripheral blood. The receptor source for this set is a man aged 55 to 70 who had recovered from COVID-19.

This chain links TRBV11-2 with TRBJ1-4, with unresolved D. Trimming removed 4 bases at V and 8 bases at J, with 14 bases between. Germline CDR1 SGHAT, CDR2 FQNNGV. The CDR3 extends over 14 amino acids. This CDR3 is CASSYSVAGEKLFF. CDR3 coding DNA: TGTGCCAGCAGCTATTCCGTGGCAGGCGAAAAACTGTTTTTT.

The rearrangement uses TRBV7-9 and TRBJ1-2, with 7 bases identical to TRBD1. V lost 2 bases and J lost 6; bases outside the gene matches: 3. Germline-derived CDR1 and CDR2 are SEHNR and FQNEAQ (reference sequence). The CDR3 is 13 residues long. CDR3 region: CASSLTTGDGYTF. The CDR3, as DNA: TGTGCCAGCAGCTTAACCACAGGGGATGGCTACACCTTC.

The rearrangement uses TRBV5-8 and TRBJ2-5; perhaps TRBD2 as D (5 bases). V gave up 2 bases and J gave up 2 bases, with 13 bases separating them. The CDR3 is made up of 15 amino acids. CDR1 and CDR2 from the germline V gene are SGHTS and YDEGEE. CDR3 sequence (DNA): TGTGCCAGCAGCTTCCGATGGAGGAAACAAGAGACCCAGTACTTC. Protein product: CASSFRWRKQETQYF.

The chain combines TRBV11-2 with TRBJ1-2; D not resolved. This CDR3 has 12 amino acids. Germline V gene data show CDR1 as SGHAT and CDR2 as FQNNGV. Trimming shortened V by 5 bases and J by 4 bases, and 8 bases separated the two germline ends. The CDR3 region is CASSQSSYGYTF. The CDR3 nucleotides are TGTGCCAGCAGCCAATCCAGCTATGGCTACACCTTC.

V usage is TRBV28 and J usage is TRBJ2-1, with TRBD2 matching over 8 bases. CDR1 is MDHEN and CDR2 is SYDVKM in the germline V gene. Trimming cost V 9 bases and J 4 bases; bases outside gene matches: 11. The CDR3 has 15 residues. The CDR3 loop is CARFRGAGGYNEQFF. CDR3 sequence (DNA): TGTGCCAGATTCCGGGGCGCGGGGGGATACAATGAGCAGTTCTTC. The whole variable domain, filled in from reference TRBV28 and TRBJ2-1, reads DVKVTQSSRYLVKRTGEKVFLECVQDMDHENMFWYRQDPGLGLRLIYFSYDVKMKEKGDIPEGYSVSREKKERFSLILESASTNQTSMYLCARFRGAGGYNEQFFGPGTRLTVL.

The V gene is TRBV7-9, the J gene TRBJ1-5; 10 bases line up with TRBD1. The CDR3 is 16 residues long. The V and J ends lost 4 bases and 0 bases, in that order; junction bases with no gene match: 3. Germline assignment: CDR1 SEHNR and CDR2 FQNEAQ (reference sequence). The CDR3 loop reads CASSSDRGNSNQPQHF. The CDR3 DNA follows: TGTGCCAGCAGCTCGGACAGGGGGAATAGCAATCAGCCCCAGCATTTT.

V gene TRBV28 combines with J gene TRBJ2-7, with a weak D call TRBD2 (6 bases). V was shortened by 6 bases and J by 2 bases, with 20 bases between the two germline ends. This CDR3 has 16 amino acids. The germline V gene encodes CDR1 MDHEN and CDR2 SYDVKM. The CDR3 loop is CASRPPLGSGAYEQYF. The CDR3 nucleotides read TGTGCCAGCAGACCCCCCTTGGGGTCGGGAGCCTACGAGCAGTACTTC.

This clone was counted between two and nine times. V usage is TRBV9 and J usage is TRBJ2-7, with TRBD1 identical over 9 bases. Losses at the gene ends were 4 bases for V and 2 bases for J; bases not matched to a gene: 4. The CDR3 consists of 14 residues. CDR1 and CDR2 from the germline V gene are SGDLS and YYNGEE. CDR3 in DNA: TGTGCCAGCAGCCGGGGACAGGGAGCCTACGAGCAGTACTTC. Protein: CASSRGQGAYEQYF.

V usage is TRBV19 and J usage is TRBJ2-7, with 11 bases lining up with TRBD1. This CDR3 region has 15 residues. Germline V gene sequence: CDR1 LNHDA, CDR2 SQIVND (reference sequence). The V and J ends lost 5 bases and 2 bases, in that order; junction bases with no gene match: 5. The CDR3 DNA sequence: TGTGCCAGTAGTCCACGGACAGGGGGCCCCTACGAGCAGTACTTC. Its protein product is CASSPRTGGPYEQYF.

J is TRBJ1-5 and V is TRBV7-9; possibly TRBD1 for D (5 bases). This CDR3 has 14 residues. Deletions cut 5 bases from V and 1 base from J, with 9 bases between. The germline gives CDR1 SEHNR, CDR2 FQNEAQ (reference sequence). CDR3 bases: TGTGCCAGCAGCCGGGACTTAAGCAATCAGCCCCAGCATTTT. It encodes CASSRDLSNQPQHF.

This chain uses TRBV28 with TRBJ1-4, with 7 nucleotides matching TRBD1. CDR1 is MDHEN and CDR2 is SYDVKM in the germline V gene. The CDR3 extends over 14 amino acids. Trimming removed 5 bases from V and 5 bases from J; junction bases left unmatched: 5. CDR3 amino acids: CASSPGGRNEKLFF. Here the CDR3 DNA reads TGTGCCAGCAGTCCAGGGGGGAGGAATGAAAAACTGTTTTTT.

The chain is built from TRBV6-5 and TRBJ2-1, with D possibly being TRBD1 (6 bases). Trimming cost V 6 bases and J 8 bases, with 14 bases left between them. The CDR3 runs 13 residues. Per germline, CDR1 MNHEY and CDR2 SVGAGI. Written as DNA, the CDR3 is TGTGCCAGCAGGACGATGGACAGATATGAGCAGTTCTTC. Encoded protein: CASRTMDRYEQFF.

The rearrangement joins TRBV5-8 to TRBJ2-1; D is possibly TRBD2 (5 bases). V was pared by 2 bases and J by 3 bases, with 15 bases between. The CDR3 length is 16 residues. CDR1 and CDR2 (germline): SGHTS, YDEGEE. CDR3 sequence: CASSFARRTYYNEQFF. For the CDR3, the DNA is TGTGCCAGCAGCTTCGCGAGGAGGACCTACTACAATGAGCAGTTCTTC.

V and J are TRBV6-5 and TRBJ2-2; 7 nucleotides align to TRBD1. V lost 6 bases to trimming and J lost 2 bases; unmatched junction nucleotides: 3. CDR3 length: 14 residues. Germline lookup yields CDR1 MNHEY and CDR2 SVGAGI. This chain's CDR3 is CASRGGYNTGELFF. The CDR3 DNA follows: TGTGCCAGCAGAGGGGGCTACAACACCGGGGAGCTGTTTTTT.

The chain combines TRBV7-2 with TRBJ1-4, with 7 nucleotides matching TRBD1. CDR1 and CDR2 (germline): SGHTA, FQGNSA. J was trimmed by 3 bases and V by 6 bases; bases with no gene match: 13. There are 17 residues in the CDR3. CDR3 nucleotides: TGTGCCAGCAGTCCCCGACAGGGACGTAGCGCTAATGAAAAACTGTTTTTT. Its translation: CASSPRQGRSANEKLFF.

This sequence joins TRBV5-4 and TRBJ2-2; no definite D call. The germline V gene encodes CDR1 SGHNT and CDR2 YYREEE (reference sequence). The CDR3 is 12 residues long. Trimming took 2 bases from V and 8 from J, leaving 7 bases between them. Here the CDR3 reads CASSLFMGELFF. The CDR3 coding sequence is TGTGCCAGCAGCTTATTTATGGGGGAGCTGTTTTTT.

This CDR3 reads CASSTDRGLVSPLHF. The CDR3 nucleotides are TGTGCCAGCAGCACGGACAGGGGGCTTGTTTCACCCCTCCACTTT. This chain links TRBV14 with TRBJ1-6; the match to TRBD1 covers 11 bases. In germline, CDR1 is SGHDN, CDR2 FVKESK. The CDR3 has 15 amino acids. With V trimmed by 5 bases and J by 9 bases, 6 bases remained unmatched. Complete variable domain (other parts from reference TRBV14 and TRBJ1-6): EAGVTQFPSHSVIEKGQTVTLRCDPISGHDNLYWYRRVMGKEIKFLLHFVKESKQDESGMPNNRFLAERTGGTYSTLKVQPAELEDSGVYFCASSTDRGLVSPLHFGNGTRLTVT.